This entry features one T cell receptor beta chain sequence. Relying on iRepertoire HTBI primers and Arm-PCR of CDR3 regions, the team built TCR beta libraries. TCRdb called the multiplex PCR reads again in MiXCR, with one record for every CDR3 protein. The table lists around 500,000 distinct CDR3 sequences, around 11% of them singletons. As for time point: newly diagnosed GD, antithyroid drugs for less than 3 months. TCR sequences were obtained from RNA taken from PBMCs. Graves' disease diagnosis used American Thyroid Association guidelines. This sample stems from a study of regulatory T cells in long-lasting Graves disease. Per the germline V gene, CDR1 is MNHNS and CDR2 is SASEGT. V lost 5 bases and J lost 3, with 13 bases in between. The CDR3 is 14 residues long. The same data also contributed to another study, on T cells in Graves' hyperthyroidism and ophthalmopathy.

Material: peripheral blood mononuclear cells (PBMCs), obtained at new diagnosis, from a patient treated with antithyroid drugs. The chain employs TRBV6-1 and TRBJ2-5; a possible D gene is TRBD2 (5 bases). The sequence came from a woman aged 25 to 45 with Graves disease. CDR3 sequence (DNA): TGTGCCAGCAGTCCACGGGGAGAGAAAGAGACCCAGTACTTC. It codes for CASSPRGEKETQYF.